This T cell receptor beta chain originates from a study of blood T cell repertoires in COVID-19. Overall study context: Sites in the United States, Italy and Spain provided acute and convalescent COVID-19 samples. Sample material is recorded as cDNA or gDNA derived from T cells, B-cell-depleted T cells, or PBMCs.

Original analysis: For nucleated cells, counts were estimated from reference gene primer amplification. TCRdb keeps only in-frame clones here, not all; method: immunoSEQ multiplex PCR. For V, J and clone size, that table is used; D and trimming come from the DNA. The table shows approximately 230,000 clones, with under 90% occurring only once. Germline V gives CDR1 MNHNY, CDR2 SVGAGI (reference sequence). With V trimmed by 5 bases and J by 10 bases, 5 bases remained unmatched. This CDR3 region has 14 residues. This TCR was sampled from a man aged 25-45 years with active or convalescent COVID-19. Specimen: peripheral blood. The chain couples TRBV6-6 to TRBJ1-4; 12 nucleotides align to TRBD1. CDR3 sequence reads: CASSPGTGGGKLFF. The CDR3 bases are TGTGCCAGCAGTCCCGGGACAGGGGGCGGAAAACTGTTTTTT.